The rows below give T cell receptor beta chains drawn from one sample of a study of blood T cell repertoires in COVID-19. This table comes from immunoSEQ multiplex PCR, and its TCRdb copy is limited to in-frame clones, with some not included. The sample records about 240,000 clones, 82% being singletons. The specimen was peripheral blood. The receptors stem from a woman aged 80 or over with COVID-19, enrolled during active disease. Each CDR3 is given with its conserved first and last residue. Each record gives: V gene, clone size, D gene, J gene, CDR3 DNA, CDR3 protein. The D gene is left open where the match is weak. The size of a clone is reported for some rows only, either as once, few or many, or as a class for expanded clones.

TRBV18,.,.,TRBJ1-2,TGTGCCAGCTCACCAGACAGGACCCCTAACTATGGCTACACCTTC,CASSPDRTPNYGYTF
TRBV5-5,.,.,TRBJ2-7,TGTGCCAGCAGCTTGGTGACAGTCCGGGTTGGAGAGCAGTACTTC,CASSLVTVRVGEQYF
TRBV4-3,.,TRBD2,TRBJ2-7,TGCGCCAGCAGCCGAACCCATAGCGGGAAAGTCGCCTACGAGCAGTACTTC,CASSRTHSGKVAYEQYF
TRBV19,.,TRBD2,TRBJ2-1,TGTGCCAGTAGTATTTGGGGGACTAGCGGATCCAATGAGCAGTTCTTC,CASSIWGTSGSNEQFF
TRBV5-6,few,.,TRBJ1-5,TGTGCCAGCAGCTTGGCCAGGGCACCTGATCAGCCCCAGCATTTT,CASSLARAPDQPQHF
TRBV19,.,.,TRBJ1-2,TGTGCCAGTAGTAAAGACAGTTCTAACTATGGCTACACCTTC,CASSKDSSNYGYTF
TRBV6-1,.,TRBD1,TRBJ1-5,TGTGCCAGCAGTGAAGCAGGACAACAGGGGAATCAGCCCCAGCATTTT,CASSEAGQQGNQPQHF
TRBV5-6,.,.,TRBJ2-6,TGTGCCAGCAGCTTGAGAGGGTCTGGGGCCAACGTCCTGACTTTC,CASSLRGSGANVLTF
TRBV7-2,.,.,TRBJ1-2,TGTGCCAGCAGCTTACCAGACTGGGGGCGGAACTATGGCTACACCTTC,CASSLPDWGRNYGYTF
TRBV4-2,.,.,TRBJ2-6,TGTGCCAGCAGCAGACGACAGGCTGGGGCCAACGTCCTGACTTTC,CASSRRQAGANVLTF
TRBV27,.,.,TRBJ2-1,TGTGCCAGCAGTCCCCCTCCGGGACTTCTTCAGTTCTTC,CASSPPPGLLQFF
TRBV3-1/TRBV3-2,.,TRBD1,TRBJ2-5,TGTGCCAGCAGCCAGGGACAGGGAGAGACCCAGTACTTC,CASSQGQGETQYF
TRBV24-1,.,.,TRBJ2-2,TGTGCCACCAATTCTAACACCGGGGAGCTGTTTTTT,CATNSNTGELFF
TRBV6-4,.,.,TRBJ2-3,TGTGCCAGCAGTGACTCCGGCGGGCGCACAGATACGCAGTATTTT,CASSDSGGRTDTQYF
TRBV6-1,.,TRBD1,TRBJ1-4,TGTGCCAGCAGTGAATATTTAGGGACAGTAAGTGAAAAACTGTTTTTT,CASSEYLGTVSEKLFF
TRBV3-1/TRBV3-2,.,TRBD2,TRBJ2-2,TGTGCCAGCAGCCAAGAAATCAGACGGGGGGGCACCGGGGAGCTGTTTTTT,CASSQEIRRGGTGELFF
TRBV5-1,.,TRBD1,TRBJ1-6,TGCGCCAGCTGGATAGGGACAGGGTCACTTTCACCCCTCCACTTT,CASWIGTGSLSPLHF
TRBV6-2/TRBV6-3,.,TRBD1,TRBJ2-7,TGTGCCAGCAGCCGAAACCGGGACAGGACGGGCAACGAGCAGTACTTC,CASSRNRDRTGNEQYF
TRBV5-1,.,TRBD1,TRBJ2-3,TGCGCCAGCAGCTTGGTGGGACAGGGACCAGATACGCAGTATTTT,CASSLVGQGPDTQYF
TRBV18,.,.,TRBJ1-4,TGTGCCAGCTCACCAAGGGGAGGGGATGAAAAACTGTTTTTT,CASSPRGGDEKLFF
TRBV28,.,TRBD2,TRBJ2-1,TGTGCCAGCGGGGGGCTAGCGGGAGTGAATGAGCAGTTCTTC,CASGGLAGVNEQFF
TRBV7-2,.,TRBD1,TRBJ2-2,TGTGCCAGCAGCCCGCGGGGCAGGGGGCGGGCCGGGGAGCTGTTTTTT,CASSPRGRGRAGELFF
TRBV30,.,.,TRBJ2-1,TGTGCCTGGAGTGCCCCTTCCACCCGGACTCCTTCCTACAATGAGCAGTTCTTC,CAWSAPSTRTPSYNEQFF
TRBV12-5,.,.,TRBJ2-3,TGTGCTAGTGGTTGGGGCGCGAACACAGATACGCAGTATTTT,CASGWGANTDTQYF
TRBV5-1,.,TRBD1,TRBJ2-1,TGCGCCAGCAGCATCGGGACAGCCTCCCTATACAATGAGCAGTTCTTC,CASSIGTASLYNEQFF
TRBV5-1,.,.,TRBJ1-2,TGCGCCAGCAGCTTGGCGCCGGCAATCTCCCGAGACAGTTTATACACCTTC,CASSLAPAISRDSLYTF
TRBV19,.,TRBD1,TRBJ2-7,TGTGCCAGTAGTATCCCCGGGACAGGGCCATTACACTTC,CASSIPGTGPLHF